Shown below are 9 T cell receptor beta chains from a single sample sequenced in a study of blood T cell repertoires in COVID-19. TCRdb's table, derived via immunoSEQ multiplex PCR, lists solely in-frame clones and lacks some. The sample has a few hundred thousand clones, about 90% seen once. The sample consisted of PBMCs or T cells enriched from blood (not recorded which). These receptors were taken from a woman aged 45 to 65 who had been exposed to COVID-19.

The CDR3 DNA follows: TGCAGCGTTGAAGGGTACGGGACAGAATACAATGAGCAGTTCTTC. Its protein is CSVEGYGTEYNEQFF. V gene TRBV29-1 combines with J gene TRBJ2-1, with 7 bases fitting TRBD1. Trimming removed 1 base from V and 4 bases from J; junction bases left unmatched: 7. The CDR3 has 15 amino acids. Germline values: CDR1 SQVTM, CDR2 ANQGSEA.

The genes are TRBV27 and TRBJ2-2, with 12 positions matching TRBD1. The CDR3 is 15 amino acids. CDR1 and CDR2 (germline): MNHEY, SMNVEV (reference sequence). Trimming at V came to 6 bases and at J to 2 bases, leaving 1 base not matched to a gene. CDR3 sequence (DNA): TGTGCCAGCAGAGGGACAGGGGGCAACACCGGGGAGCTGTTTTTT. Amino acid sequence: CASRGTGGNTGELFF.

This clone was seen a single time. J is TRBJ2-7 and V is TRBV4-1; TRBD2 might be the D (6 bases). The CDR3 extends over 16 amino acids. Trimming shortened V by 0 bases and J by 0 bases, and 12 bases separated the two germline ends. Germline lookup yields CDR1 MGHRA and CDR2 YSYEKL. The CDR3 protein is CASSQDGGGLSYEQYF. The CDR3, as DNA: TGCGCCAGCAGCCAAGATGGTGGGGGACTCTCCTACGAGCAGTACTTC.

This clone was recorded only once. The rearrangement uses TRBV5-6 and TRBJ1-1; 8 nucleotides agree with TRBD1. The CDR3 is made up of 13 amino acids. The V segment lost 4 bases and the J segment 3 bases; nucleotides outside the gene matches: 2. Per the germline V gene, CDR1 is SGHDT and CDR2 is YYEEEE. CDR3 region: CASSPDRDTEAFF. The DNA of the CDR3 is TGTGCCAGCAGCCCGGACAGGGACACTGAAGCTTTCTTT.

The rearrangement links TRBV5-1 to TRBJ2-7; D is perhaps TRBD1 (7 bases). Germline values: CDR1 SGHRS, CDR2 YFSETQ. V was clipped by 5 bases and J by 6 bases, with 21 bases between them. The length of the CDR3 is 15 residues. CDR3 in DNA: TGCGCCAGCAGTGGGACAGCCTCACGGGAGTCCGAGCAGTACTTC. Amino acid sequence: CASSGTASRESEQYF.

The J gene is TRBJ1-6, the V gene TRBV6-5, with D tentatively TRBD1 (6 bases). Per germline, CDR1 MNHEY and CDR2 SVGAGI. This CDR3 is 15 amino acids long. The V gene lost 7 bases and the J gene lost 4 bases, with 14 bases spanning the gap. The CDR3 bases are TGTGCCAGCAAGACACAGGGACCATATAATTCACCCCTCCACTTT. This sequence encodes CASKTQGPYNSPLHF.

V usage is TRBV30 and J usage is TRBJ2-2; 7 nucleotides align to TRBD2. CDR1 GTSNPN and CDR2 SVGIG come from the germline V gene (reference sequence). This CDR3 has 15 residues. J was trimmed by 5 bases and V by 2 bases; bases with no gene match: 8. This chain's CDR3 is CAWSTRRGFTGELFF. Written as DNA, the CDR3 is TGTGCCTGGAGTACGAGGCGGGGGTTTACCGGGGAGCTGTTTTTT.

The gene calls are TRBV3-1 (or the pseudogene TRBV3-2) and TRBJ2-1, with 7 bases lining up with TRBD1. Germline V gene data show CDR1 as LGHDT and CDR2 as YNNKEL (reference sequence). The length of the CDR3 is 16 residues. The V and J ends lost 5 bases and 0 bases, in that order; junction bases with no gene match: 7. In nucleotides, the CDR3 is TGTGCCAGCAGCTACCCCGGGGACAGCTCCTACAATGAGCAGTTCTTC. Translation: CASSYPGDSSYNEQFF.

The chain combines TRBV4-1 with TRBJ1-1; 10 bases map to TRBD1. This CDR3 is 17 amino acids long. Per germline, CDR1 MGHRA and CDR2 YSYEKL. V gave up 4 bases and J gave up 6 bases; unmatched junction bases: 14. The CDR3 DNA reads TGCGCCAGCAGCCGTAATTCGGGACAGGGGTCATTTGCTGAAGCTTTCTTT. Its protein product is CASSRNSGQGSFAEAFF.